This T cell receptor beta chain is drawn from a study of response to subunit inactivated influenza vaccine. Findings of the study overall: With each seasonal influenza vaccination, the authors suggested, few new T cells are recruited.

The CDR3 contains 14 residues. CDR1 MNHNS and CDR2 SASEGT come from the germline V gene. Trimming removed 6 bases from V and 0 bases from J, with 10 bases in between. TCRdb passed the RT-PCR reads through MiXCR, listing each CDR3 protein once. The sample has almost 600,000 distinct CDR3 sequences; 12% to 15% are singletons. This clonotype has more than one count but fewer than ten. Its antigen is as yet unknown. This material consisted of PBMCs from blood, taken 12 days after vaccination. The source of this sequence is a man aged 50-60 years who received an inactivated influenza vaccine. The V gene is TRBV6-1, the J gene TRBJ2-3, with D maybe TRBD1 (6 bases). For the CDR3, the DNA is TGTGCCAGCAGACGGACAGCTAGCACAGATACGCAGTATTTT. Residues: CASRRTASTDTQYF.